The 13 T cell receptor beta chains in this list originate from one sample, sequenced in a study of blood T cells in healthy people across ages (dated by TCRdb to about 2015). Library preparation was by 5' RACE. TCRdb names Illumina HiSeq 2500 as the instrument used. The second PCR ran for about 6 to 12 cycles and used a J-beta primer mix along with a sample-barcoded 5' primer. Starting from the raw public reads, TCRdb applied fastp trimming at Q25, assembled clones with MiXCR and retained in-frame beta chains. Rows are unified per CDR3 protein, each entry keeping the most common DNA and genes. The sample table lists 700,000 to 950,000 distinct CDR3 sequences, approximately 39% of them with a count of one. The top ten hold around 20% of the sample. Sequencing input: blood. The receptors originated from an older woman in good health.

V usage is TRBV24-1 and J usage is TRBJ2-3; TRBD1 is a possible D gene (6 bases). CDR1 and CDR2 (germline): KGHDR, SFDVKD. Trimming removed 2 bases from V and 0 bases from J, with 11 bases in between. The CDR3 contains 16 residues. CDR3 DNA: TGTGCCACCAGTGATTCTGGGGGCCATAGCACAGATACGCAGTATTTT. Its protein product is CATSDSGGHSTDTQYF.

In its sample, this clonotype was seen a few times. This chain links TRBV3-1 with TRBJ2-1; 13 nucleotides match TRBD2. Germline V gene sequence: CDR1 LGHDT, CDR2 YNNKEL (reference sequence). With V trimmed by 4 bases and J by 9 bases, 6 bases remained unmatched. The CDR3 has 15 amino acids. CDR3: CASSRRLAGGGEQFF. In DNA form, the CDR3 reads TGTGCCAGCAGCCGTCGACTAGCGGGAGGAGGTGAGCAGTTCTTC.

V and J are TRBV20-1 and TRBJ2-5, with TRBD1 as a possible D gene (6 bases). The CDR3 consists of 13 residues. CDR1 and CDR2 (germline): DFQATT, SNEGSKA (reference sequence). Trimming removed 2 bases from V and 7 bases from J, with 14 bases in between. The DNA of the CDR3 is TGCAGTGCTAGACCGACAGAAGGGGGGACCCAGTACTTC. Translated: CSARPTEGGTQYF.

CDR3 loop: CATGESPYGYTF. The CDR3 DNA reads as TGTGCCACCGGGGAAAGCCCCTATGGCTACACCTTC. The V call is TRBV6-6, the J call TRBJ1-2; D not resolved. With 10 bases removed from V and 4 bases from J, the gap between germline ends came to 13 bases. The CDR3 runs 12 residues. Per the germline V gene, CDR1 is MNHNY and CDR2 is SVGAGI (reference sequence).

The V call is TRBV6-6, the J call TRBJ2-3; D remains unclear. CDR1 is MNHNY, CDR2 SVGAGI, per germline (reference sequence). The CDR3 has 14 amino acids. V lost 7 bases and J 2 bases, leaving 13 bases between the germline ends. CDR3 nucleotides: TGTGCCAGCACCGGCGGTACCCCCACAGATACGCAGTATTTT. Its protein is CASTGGTPTDTQYF.

This clonotype showed up just a few times. The genes are TRBV20-1 and TRBJ1-2; D is uncertain. The CDR3 totals 14 residues. Germline CDR1 and CDR2: DFQATT and SNEGSKA (reference sequence). Deletions cut 5 bases from V and 5 bases from J, with 18 bases between. CDR3 in DNA: TGCAGTGCTCGACGAGCGGAGACTGCTTATGGCTACACCTTC. Its translation: CSARRAETAYGYTF.

Comments on this clonotype: No conserved phenylalanine or tryptophan ends this CDR3, so it is likely a read error. The rearrangement uses TRBV6-2 or TRBV6-3 and TRBJ2-3; 8 positions agree with TRBD2. This CDR3 spans 16 amino acids. The germline CDR1 and CDR2 sequences are MNHEY and SVGEGT. The CDR3 DNA reads TGTGCCAGTAGTTACGGAGGTAGCGGGGTCACAGATACGCAGTATTCT. It encodes CASSYGGSGVTDTQYS.

The chain couples TRBV15 to TRBJ2-7; 9 bases map to TRBD1. Germline V gives CDR1 LNHNV, CDR2 YYDKDF (reference sequence). The trim removed 1 base at V and 5 bases at J, leaving 12 bases unmatched. The CDR3 loop spans 17 amino acids. CDR3 protein: CATSRVWYRGRRNEQYF. The CDR3 nucleotides read TGTGCCACCAGCAGAGTCTGGTACAGGGGGCGACGGAACGAGCAGTACTTC.

This clonotype was counted once. The V and J genes are TRBV20-1 and TRBJ1-1; D gene uncertain. The germline V gene has CDR1 DFQATT and CDR2 SNEGSKA (reference sequence). This CDR3 spans 14 amino acids. The V end was cut by 0 bases, the J end by 1 base, with 9 bases between. CDR3 sequence: CSAREGNPNTEAFF. The CDR3 DNA reads TGCAGTGCTAGAGAGGGAAACCCGAACACTGAAGCTTTCTTT.

The CDR3 region has the DNA TGCAGTGCTTTCCTAGCGGGTCAGGGGTACAATGAGCAGTTCTTC. Translating it yields CSAFLAGQGYNEQFF. The chain couples TRBV20-1 to TRBJ2-1; TRBD2 matches 8 bases. Germline CDR1 is DFQATT and CDR2 is SNEGSKA (reference sequence). The trim removed 5 bases at V and 4 bases at J, leaving 10 bases unmatched. This CDR3 contains 15 residues.

V usage is TRBV4-1 and J usage is TRBJ1-2; D gene uncertain. The length of the CDR3 is 17 residues. Germline-derived CDR1 and CDR2 are MGHRA and YSYEKL. The ends were cut back, 7 bases at V and 2 bases at J, with 23 bases in the middle. CDR3 bases: TGCGCCAGCACCATGATCACCTCGGCGGCTCCCAACTATGGCTACACCTTC. Its translation is CASTMITSAAPNYGYTF.

The V call is TRBV6-2 or TRBV6-3, the J call TRBJ2-6, with D unresolved. Germline CDR1 reads MNHEY; CDR2 reads SVGEGT. Trimming removed 3 bases from V and 0 bases from J, with 6 bases in between. This CDR3 region has 15 residues. The CDR3 DNA reads TGTGCCAGCAGTTATTCGGGCTCTGGGGCCAACGTCCTGACTTTC. Amino acid sequence: CASSYSGSGANVLTF.

The V call is TRBV6-5, the J call TRBJ2-1; D not certain. The V end lost 2 bases, the J end lost 6 bases, and 11 bases lay between the germline ends. Looked up from germline, CDR1 is MNHEY and CDR2 is SVGAGI. This CDR3 region has 14 residues. The CDR3 DNA reads TGTGCCAGCAGTTACGGAGACGGAACCAATGAGCAGTTCTTC. It yields the protein CASSYGDGTNEQFF.